Shown below are 24 T cell receptor beta chains from a single sample sequenced in a study of T-cell memory formation after mild COVID-19. TCRdb used MiXCR to reprocess the 5' RACE reads, holding one entry per CDR3 protein. Of a few hundred thousand distinct CDR3 sequences listed, roughly 19% are singletons. The sample taken for sequencing was PBMCs or a T cell subset sorted from them (not recorded which). These receptors all come from a man aged 18 to 35 who had mild COVID-19 (a few samples of this study predate the infection). Cell type and time point are not known.

In its sample, this clonotype was seen a few times. This chain connects TRBV4-3 to TRBJ1-1; TRBD1 is a possible D gene (5 bases). The germline V gene encodes CDR1 LGHNA and CDR2 YSLEER. V dropped 3 bases and J dropped 4 bases, with 21 bases sitting between them. The CDR3 extends over 17 amino acids. The CDR3 protein is CASSQEDRANSLTEAFF. CDR3 coding DNA: TGCGCCAGCAGCCAGGAAGACAGAGCTAACTCCCTCACTGAAGCTTTCTTT.

At least ten counts were recorded for this clonotype. The chain carries TRBV12-3 or TRBV12-4 and TRBJ1-2; weak D call: TRBD1 (5 bases). V shed 6 bases and J shed 3 bases, with 5 bases lying between them. There are 11 residues in the CDR3. In nucleotides, the CDR3 is TGTGCCAGCAGCAGGGACTATGGCTACACCTTC. Amino acids: CASSRDYGYTF.

The gene calls are TRBV7-9 and TRBJ1-4; no clear D. Germline assignment: CDR1 SEHNR and CDR2 FQNEAQ (reference sequence). Trimming took 0 bases from V and 8 from J, leaving 19 bases between them. The CDR3 totals 17 residues. In DNA form, the CDR3 reads TGTGCCAGCAGCTTAGCCCCCTCCCGAACGCGAGAAGAAAAACTGTTTTTT. Translation: CASSLAPSRTREEKLFF. The full variable domain, its missing parts supplied by reference TRBV7-9 and TRBJ1-4, is DTGVSQNPRHKITKRGQNVTFRCDPISEHNRLYWYRQTLGQGPEFLTYFQNEAQLEKSRLLSDRFSAERPKGSFSTLEIQRTEQGDSAMYLCASSLAPSRTREEKLFFGSGTQLSVL.

The rearrangement joins TRBV5-1 to TRBJ2-5, with unresolved D. Looked up from germline, CDR1 is SGHRS and CDR2 is YFSETQ. The CDR3 contains 16 residues. The V end was cut by 0 bases, the J end by 4 bases, with 16 bases between. CDR3 nucleotide sequence: TGCGCCAGCAGCTTGGCCAGCCGATCCACCCCAGAGACCCAGTACTTC. It yields the protein CASSLASRSTPETQYF. Variable domain in full (rest from reference TRBV5-1 and TRBJ2-5): KAGVTQTPRYLIKTRGQQVTLSCSPISGHRSVSWYQQTPGQGLQFLFEYFSETQRNKGNFPGRFSGRQFSNSRSEMNVSTLELGDSALYLCASSLASRSTPETQYFGPGTRLLVL.

In nucleotides, the CDR3 is TGTGCCAGCAGCGGGGTGGAGCGGGGGGCTACCGAGACCCAGTACTTC. The encoded protein is CASSGVERGATETQYF. The chain links TRBV5-6 to TRBJ2-5; 9 nucleotides agree with TRBD2. V shed 4 bases and J 5 bases; nucleotides not matched to a gene: 12. From germline, CDR1 is SGHDT and CDR2 YYEEEE. The CDR3 contains 16 residues.

The V and J genes are TRBV29-1 and TRBJ2-2, with D possibly being TRBD1 or TRBD2 (6 bases each). The ends were cut back, 7 bases at V and 7 bases at J, with 10 bases in the middle. The CDR3 length is 11 residues. Germline V gene data show CDR1 as SQVTM and CDR2 as ANQGSEA. The CDR3 here is CSDGGHGELFF. The CDR3 DNA reads as TGCAGCGACGGGGGCCACGGGGAGCTGTTTTTT.

The chain joins TRBV7-6 to TRBJ1-1, with D perhaps TRBD1 (5 bases). Germline assignment: CDR1 SGHVS and CDR2 FNYEAQ. V lost 2 bases and J 1 base, leaving 11 bases between the germline ends. This CDR3 contains 15 residues. Here the CDR3 reads CASSLRPGGNTEAFF. The CDR3 region has the DNA TGTGCCAGCAGCTTAAGGCCGGGGGGGAACACTGAAGCTTTCTTT.

The chain combines TRBV7-8 with TRBJ2-1, with 10 bases fitting TRBD2. Germline values: CDR1 SGHVS, CDR2 FQNEAQ. Trimming removed 5 bases from V and 2 bases from J; junction bases left unmatched: 6. The CDR3 has 16 residues. In DNA form, the CDR3 reads TGTGCCAGCAGCAAATTAAGCGGGGGGGCCTACAATGAGCAGTTCTTC. Amino acids: CASSKLSGGAYNEQFF.

This clonotype was found a few times. The rearrangement joins TRBV24-1 to TRBJ2-1; 12 nucleotides match TRBD1. The CDR3 spans 16 residues. The V gene's germline CDR1 is KGHDR and CDR2 SFDVKD. The J segment lost 2 bases and the V segment lost 4 bases, leaving 2 bases of the junction unmatched. CDR3 nucleotide sequence: TGTGCCACCAGTGACCGGGACAGGGGGCCCTACAATGAGCAGTTCTTC. Its protein is CATSDRDRGPYNEQFF.

The sample holds many counts of this clonotype. The J gene is TRBJ2-2, the V gene TRBV7-8; 8 nucleotides agree with TRBD2. Germline CDR1 reads SGHVS; CDR2 reads FQNEAQ. The CDR3 is made up of 16 amino acids. V shed 5 bases, J shed 5 bases, and the junction held 10 bases outside the gene matches. In DNA form, the CDR3 reads TGTGCCAGCAGCCCCCGTGGGGCGGGGGGTACCGGGGAGCTGTTTTTT. The encoded protein is CASSPRGAGGTGELFF.

A note on this clonotype: The junction differs from germline at one of its ends, possibly a read error. The chain employs TRBV3-1 and TRBJ2-5, with D perhaps TRBD2 (6 bases). This CDR3 spans 14 amino acids. Germline V lookup: CDR1 LGHDT, CDR2 YNNKEL (reference sequence). CDR3 nucleotide sequence: TGTGACAGCAGCCAAGTTGGCGGGACGGAGACCCAGTACTTC. This sequence encodes CDSSQVGGTETQYF.

The genes are TRBV28 and TRBJ1-2; D is undetermined. Germline V gene sequence: CDR1 MDHEN, CDR2 SYDVKM. The CDR3 sequence is 12 residues long. Between the trimmed V and J ends, which lost 5 bases and 4 bases, there was a span of 8 bases. The CDR3 DNA reads TGTGCCAGCAGTGCCGTGAGCTATGGCTACACCTTC. It yields the protein CASSAVSYGYTF.

The table lists this clonotype with a few counts. J is TRBJ2-3 and V is TRBV7-2, with a tentative D call TRBD2 (6 bases). The CDR3 has 14 residues. Trimming removed 6 bases from V and 4 bases from J, with 14 bases in between. Germline CDR1 SGHTA, CDR2 FQGNSA. For the CDR3, the DNA is TGTGCCAGCAGACAACGGGGGAGCGCAGATACGCAGTATTTT. It yields the protein CASRQRGSADTQYF.

The chain links TRBV6-5 to TRBJ1-2; D remains ambiguous. Between the trimmed V and J ends, which lost 0 bases and 4 bases, there was a span of 15 bases. The CDR3 runs 16 residues. The germline CDR1 and CDR2 sequences are MNHEY and SVGAGI. The CDR3 is CASSYSSGSSGYGYTF. CDR3 nucleotides: TGTGCCAGCAGTTACTCTTCGGGGTCTTCAGGCTATGGCTACACCTTC.

The genes are TRBV25-1 and TRBJ2-7, with D perhaps matching TRBD1 or TRBD2 (5 bases each). Trimming cost V 5 bases and J 0 bases, with 20 bases left between them. The CDR3 has 17 amino acids. Germline V lookup: CDR1 MGHDK, CDR2 SYGVNS. The CDR3 region is CASSPQHRDLPSYEQYF. In DNA, the CDR3 is TGTGCCAGCAGTCCGCAACACCGGGACCTCCCCTCCTACGAGCAGTACTTC.

The chain combines TRBV6-2 or TRBV6-3 with TRBJ2-5; D remains unclear. The V gene's germline CDR1 is MNHEY and CDR2 SVGEGT. The CDR3 covers 12 residues. Trimming took off 7 bases at V and 3 bases at J, with 9 bases between the two ends. CDR3 bases: TGTGCCAGCACCCAAAGGAAAGAGACCCAGTACTTC. The encoded protein is CASTQRKETQYF.

This chain connects TRBV28 to TRBJ1-5, with 8 bases matching TRBD1. Per the germline V gene, CDR1 is MDHEN and CDR2 is SYDVKM. V lost 5 bases, J lost 1 base, and 4 bases stayed unmatched. The CDR3 contains 15 residues. The CDR3 nucleotides are TGTGCCAGCAGTGTGACAGGGGAAAGCAATCAGCCCCAGCATTTT. This translates into CASSVTGESNQPQHF.

The chain joins TRBV18 to TRBJ2-7, with D possibly matching TRBD1 (5 bases). There are 15 residues in the CDR3. Trimming pared 2 bases from V and 2 bases from J, leaving 13 bases between. Looked up from germline, CDR1 is KGHSH and CDR2 is LQKENI. CDR3 nucleotides: TGTGCCAGCTCACCAACTGGACAATCCACCTACGAGCAGTACTTC. Its translation: CASSPTGQSTYEQYF.

V and J are TRBV7-8 and TRBJ2-7, with D possibly matching TRBD1 (5 bases). The germline gives CDR1 SGHVS, CDR2 FQNEAQ. The ends were cut back, 3 bases at V and 6 bases at J, with 12 bases in the middle. The CDR3 is 13 residues long. CDR3 sequence reads: CASSFGRVGEQYF. In DNA form, the CDR3 reads TGTGCCAGCAGCTTTGGCAGGGTAGGCGAGCAGTACTTC.

This clonotype has just a few counts. CDR3: CASSVWDLSDEQFF. DNA for the CDR3: TGTGCCAGCAGCGTATGGGACTTGTCCGATGAGCAGTTCTTC. This chain connects TRBV9 to TRBJ2-1, with D perhaps TRBD2 (6 bases). The CDR3 totals 14 residues. Germline V gene sequence: CDR1 SGDLS, CDR2 YYNGEE. With 1 base removed from V and 8 bases from J, the gap between germline ends came to 13 bases.

This clonotype was picked up a small number of times. The rearrangement links TRBV3-1 to TRBJ2-6; the D is unclear. The CDR3 has 16 amino acids. From germline, CDR1 is LGHDT and CDR2 YNNKEL (reference sequence). Trimming left V 1 base short and J 0 bases short, with 7 bases between. DNA for the CDR3: TGTGCCAGCAGCCAAGTATTCGGCTCTGGGGCCAACGTCCTGACTTTC. Protein product: CASSQVFGSGANVLTF.

This clonotype was seen repeatedly, ten times or more. V and J are TRBV24-1 and TRBJ1-5, with no clear D. This CDR3 has 12 residues. Germline CDR1 KGHDR, CDR2 SFDVKD. Trimming pared 4 bases from V and 3 bases from J, leaving 3 bases between. In nucleotides, the CDR3 is TGTGCCACCAGTGACCTCAATCAGCCCCAGCATTTT. It translates to CATSDLNQPQHF.

This clonotype has ten or more counts. V gene TRBV7-9 combines with J gene TRBJ1-2, with D possibly matching TRBD1 (5 bases). Per the germline V gene, CDR1 is SEHNR and CDR2 is FQNEAQ (reference sequence). CDR3 size: 14 residues. V dropped 2 bases and J dropped 4 bases, with 11 bases sitting between them. CDR3 sequence: CASSLWGEGYGYTF. The CDR3 nucleotides read TGTGCCAGCAGCTTATGGGGGGAGGGCTATGGCTACACCTTC.

The chain recombines TRBV7-2 with TRBJ1-1, with D possibly matching TRBD1 (6 bases). The germline V gene encodes CDR1 SGHTA and CDR2 FQGNSA. The CDR3 totals 16 residues. Trimming took 3 bases from V and 0 from J, leaving 14 bases between them. CDR3 amino acids: CASSLGGSGVNTEAFF. CDR3 nucleotides: TGTGCCAGCAGCTTGGGGGGCAGCGGGGTGAACACTGAAGCTTTCTTT. Filled out from reference TRBV7-2 and TRBJ1-1, the complete variable domain reads GAGVSQSPSNKVTEKGKDVELRCDPISGHTALYWYRQSLGQGLEFLIYFQGNSAPDKSGLPSDRFSAERTGGSVSTLTIQRTQQEDSAVYLCASSLGGSGVNTEAFFGQGTRLTVV.